This T cell receptor beta chain was profiled in a study of PD-1 blockade in classical Hodgkin lymphoma. Study-level findings and limits: Reasons behind the repertoire differences stay unclear, perhaps disease activity or earlier therapy.

As for time point: cycle 4 day 1 (C4D1), after five to seven weeks of nivolumab. There was relapse after autologous stem cell transplantation in every patient, and there was variation in brentuximab vedotin exposure. A word on this clone: The target antigen is unknown.

Sequencing was performed with immunoSEQ multiplex PCR; in TCRdb, only in-frame clones are kept and a portion is missing. The table has around 23,000 clones, approximately 87% seen once. The CDR3 consists of 17 residues. Germline V gene data show CDR1 as SGHVS and CDR2 as FQNEAQ. V lost 3 bases and J lost 2, with 14 bases in between. J is TRBJ2-6 and V is TRBV7-8; a possible D gene is TRBD1 (5 bases). The sequence was collected from a human donor with classical Hodgkin lymphoma. The specimen was peripheral blood mononuclear cells (PBMCs), collected before the fourth cycle of nivolumab. CDR3 nucleotides: TGTGCCAGCAGCTTGTGGTCAGGGCTTACTGGGGCCAACGTCCTGACTTTC. This translates into CASSLWSGLTGANVLTF.